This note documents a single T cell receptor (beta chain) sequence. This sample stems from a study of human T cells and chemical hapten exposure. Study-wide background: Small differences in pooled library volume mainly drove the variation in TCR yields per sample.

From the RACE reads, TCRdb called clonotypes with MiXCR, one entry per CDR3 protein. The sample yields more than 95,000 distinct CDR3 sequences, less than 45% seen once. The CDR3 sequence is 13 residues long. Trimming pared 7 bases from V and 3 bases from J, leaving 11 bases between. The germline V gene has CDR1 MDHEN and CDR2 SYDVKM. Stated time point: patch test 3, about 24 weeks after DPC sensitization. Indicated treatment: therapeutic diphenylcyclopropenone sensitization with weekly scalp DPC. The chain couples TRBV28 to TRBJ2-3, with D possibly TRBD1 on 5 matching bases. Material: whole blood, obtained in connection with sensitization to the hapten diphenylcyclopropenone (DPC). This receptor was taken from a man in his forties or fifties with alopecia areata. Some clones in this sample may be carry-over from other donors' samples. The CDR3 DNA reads TGTGCCAGCAACCCCCCAGGGACAGATACGCAGTATTTT. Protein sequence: CASNPPGTDTQYF.